This section outlines one T cell receptor (beta chain) sequence together with its context. Its antigen remains unknown. Germline V gene lookup returns CDR1 MNHEY and CDR2 SMNVEV (reference sequence). The CDR3 contains 13 residues. V was shortened by 0 bases and J by 1 base, with 4 bases between the two germline ends. This record belongs to a study of cytomegalovirus exposure and HLA in healthy donors. General study results and limits: Investigators reported fewer than 200 TCR beta chains as tied to cytomegalovirus.

Libraries were prepared by immunoSEQ multiplex PCR; TCRdb keeps only in-frame clonotypes and omits some of them. Among roughly 300,000 clones listed, roughly 87% were seen once. Material: PBMCs. This rearrangement joins TRBV27 to TRBJ2-7, with unresolved D. The TCR was taken from a woman aged 30 to 39 in good health and CMV-seropositive. Written as DNA, the CDR3 is TGTGCCAGCAGTTTATCGTGGTCCTACGAGCAGTACTTC. Protein sequence: CASSLSWSYEQYF.